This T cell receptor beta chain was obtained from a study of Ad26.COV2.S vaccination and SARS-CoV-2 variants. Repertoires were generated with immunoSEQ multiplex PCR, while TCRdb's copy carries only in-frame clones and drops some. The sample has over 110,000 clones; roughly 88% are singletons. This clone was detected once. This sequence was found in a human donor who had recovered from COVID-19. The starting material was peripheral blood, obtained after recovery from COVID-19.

The CDR3 region is CASSSVGDEQFF. CDR3 nucleotide sequence: TGTGCCAGCAGCTCCGTCGGGGATGAGCAGTTCTTC. The chain employs TRBV13 and TRBJ2-1; D perhaps matches TRBD2 (5 bases). CDR1 is PRHDT and CDR2 is FYEKMQ in the germline V gene (reference sequence). The CDR3 covers 12 residues. V was clipped by 4 bases and J by 8 bases, with 9 bases between them.